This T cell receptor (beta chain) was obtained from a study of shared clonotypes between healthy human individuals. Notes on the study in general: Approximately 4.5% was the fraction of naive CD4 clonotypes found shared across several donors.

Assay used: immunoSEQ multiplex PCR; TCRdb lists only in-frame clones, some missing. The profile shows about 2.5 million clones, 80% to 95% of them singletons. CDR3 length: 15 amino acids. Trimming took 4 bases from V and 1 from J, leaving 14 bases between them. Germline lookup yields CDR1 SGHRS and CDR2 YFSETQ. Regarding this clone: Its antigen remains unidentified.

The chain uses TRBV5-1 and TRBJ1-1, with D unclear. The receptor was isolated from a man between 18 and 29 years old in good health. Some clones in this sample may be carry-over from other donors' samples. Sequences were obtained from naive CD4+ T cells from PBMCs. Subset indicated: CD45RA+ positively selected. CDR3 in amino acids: CASSQTVGGNTEAFF. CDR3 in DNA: TGCGCCAGCAGCCAAACCGTAGGAGGGAACACTGAAGCTTTCTTT.